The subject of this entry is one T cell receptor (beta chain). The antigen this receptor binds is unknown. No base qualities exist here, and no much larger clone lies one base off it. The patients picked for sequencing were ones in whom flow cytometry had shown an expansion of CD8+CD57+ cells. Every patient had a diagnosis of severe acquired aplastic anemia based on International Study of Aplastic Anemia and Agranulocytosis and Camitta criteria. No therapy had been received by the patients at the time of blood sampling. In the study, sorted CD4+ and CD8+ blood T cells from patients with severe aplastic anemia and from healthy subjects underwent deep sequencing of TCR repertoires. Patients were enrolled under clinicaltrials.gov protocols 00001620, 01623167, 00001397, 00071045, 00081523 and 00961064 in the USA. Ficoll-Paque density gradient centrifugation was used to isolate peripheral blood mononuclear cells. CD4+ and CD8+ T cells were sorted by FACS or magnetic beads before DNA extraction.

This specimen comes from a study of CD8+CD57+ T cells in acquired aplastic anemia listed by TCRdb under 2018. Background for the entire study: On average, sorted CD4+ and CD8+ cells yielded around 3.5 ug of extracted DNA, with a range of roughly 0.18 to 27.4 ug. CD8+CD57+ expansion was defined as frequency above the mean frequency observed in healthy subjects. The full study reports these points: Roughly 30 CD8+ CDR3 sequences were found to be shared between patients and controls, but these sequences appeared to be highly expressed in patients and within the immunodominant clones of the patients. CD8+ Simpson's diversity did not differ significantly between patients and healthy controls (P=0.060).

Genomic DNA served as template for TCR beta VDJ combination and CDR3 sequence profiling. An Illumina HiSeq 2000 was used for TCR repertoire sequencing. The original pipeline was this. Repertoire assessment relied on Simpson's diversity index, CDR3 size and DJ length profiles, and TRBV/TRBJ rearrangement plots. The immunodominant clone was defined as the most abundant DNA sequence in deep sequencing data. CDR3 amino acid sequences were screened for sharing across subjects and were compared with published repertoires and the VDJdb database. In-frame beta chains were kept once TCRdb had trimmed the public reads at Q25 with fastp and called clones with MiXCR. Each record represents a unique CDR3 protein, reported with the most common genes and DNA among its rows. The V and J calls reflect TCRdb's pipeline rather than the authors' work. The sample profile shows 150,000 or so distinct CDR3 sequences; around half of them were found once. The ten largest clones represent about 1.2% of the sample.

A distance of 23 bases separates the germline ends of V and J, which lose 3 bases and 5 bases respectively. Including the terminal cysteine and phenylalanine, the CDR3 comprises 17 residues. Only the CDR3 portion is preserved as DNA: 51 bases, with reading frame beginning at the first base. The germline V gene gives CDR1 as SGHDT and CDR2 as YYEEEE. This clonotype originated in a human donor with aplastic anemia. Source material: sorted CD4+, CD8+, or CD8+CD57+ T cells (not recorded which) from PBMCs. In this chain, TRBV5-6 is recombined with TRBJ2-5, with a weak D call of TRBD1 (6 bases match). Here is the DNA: TGTGCCAGCAGCTCGCGAGGGGGTAGGCTAGCTCGCGAGACCCAGTACTTC. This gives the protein CASSSRGGRLARETQYF.